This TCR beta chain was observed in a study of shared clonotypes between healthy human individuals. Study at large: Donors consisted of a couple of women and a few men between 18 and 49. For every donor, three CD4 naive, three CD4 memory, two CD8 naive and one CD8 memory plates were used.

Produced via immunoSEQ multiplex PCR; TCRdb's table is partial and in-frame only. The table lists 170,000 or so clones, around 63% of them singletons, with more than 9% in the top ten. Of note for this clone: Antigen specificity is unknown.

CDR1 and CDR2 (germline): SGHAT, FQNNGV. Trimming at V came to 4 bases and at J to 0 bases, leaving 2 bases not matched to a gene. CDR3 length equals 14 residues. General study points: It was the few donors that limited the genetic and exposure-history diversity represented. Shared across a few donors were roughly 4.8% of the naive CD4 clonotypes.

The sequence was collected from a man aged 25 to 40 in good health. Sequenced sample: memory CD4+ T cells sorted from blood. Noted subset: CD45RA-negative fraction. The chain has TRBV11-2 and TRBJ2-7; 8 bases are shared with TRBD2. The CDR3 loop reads CASSSTSGSYEQYF. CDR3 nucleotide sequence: TGTGCCAGCAGCTCCACTAGCGGCTCCTACGAGCAGTACTTC. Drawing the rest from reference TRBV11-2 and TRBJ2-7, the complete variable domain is EAGVAQSPRYKIIEKRQSVAFWCNPISGHATLYWYQQILGQGPKLLIQFQNNGVVDDSQLPKDRFSAERLKGVDSTLKIQPAKLEDSAVYLCASSSTSGSYEQYFGPGTRLTVT.